These 12 T cell receptor beta chains share one sample of origin, sequenced in a study of breast tumors, draining lymph nodes, adjacent tissues. Using its own MiXCR run on the multiplex PCR reads, TCRdb lists one record per CDR3 protein. The table shows approximately 60,000 distinct CDR3 sequences, with less than 75% occurring only once. The specimen sequenced was breast tumor tissue. The receptors come from a female donor with breast cancer. Some clones in this sample may be carry-over from other donors' samples.

The chain recombines TRBV2 with TRBJ2-7; D possibly uses TRBD1 or TRBD2 (5 bases each). The CDR3 spans 12 residues. In germline, CDR1 is SNHLY, CDR2 FYNNEI. V lost 7 bases and J lost 2, with 9 bases in between. Here the CDR3 reads CASNTGPYEQYF. CDR3 nucleotides: TGTGCCAGCAATACGGGACCCTACGAGCAGTACTTC.

This chain uses TRBV5-5 with TRBJ2-7; D is undetermined. The V gene's germline CDR1 is SGHKS and CDR2 YYEKEE (reference sequence). The length of the CDR3 is 12 residues. V lost 0 bases and J 3 bases, leaving 4 bases between the germline ends. The CDR3 bases are TGTGCCAGCAGCTTGGATTTCTACGAGCAGTACTTC. Translated, it gives CASSLDFYEQYF.

This clonotype showed up many times. A much bigger clone sits one base away, suggesting this may be a read error. The chain employs TRBV9 and TRBJ2-7; D not certain. Per germline, CDR1 SGDLS and CDR2 YYNGEE. This CDR3 region has 14 residues. The CDR3 bases are TGTGCCAGCAGCGTAGATATTACCGCCTACGAGCAGTCCTTC. It translates to CASSVDITAYEQSF.

This chain connects TRBV19 to TRBJ1-2; TRBD1 is a possible D gene (5 bases). The CDR3 spans 13 residues. Germline CDR1 LNHDA, CDR2 SQIVND (reference sequence). The V end was cut by 5 bases, the J end by 3 bases, with 10 bases between. CDR3 sequence reads: CASSQGTHYGYTF. In DNA, the CDR3 is TGTGCCAGTAGTCAGGGAACCCACTATGGCTACACCTTC.

The genes are TRBV9 and TRBJ2-6; perhaps TRBD2 as D (5 bases). The CDR3 spans 15 residues. Trimming cost V 0 bases and J 5 bases, with 9 bases left between them. From germline, CDR1 is SGDLS and CDR2 YYNGEE. In DNA form, the CDR3 reads TGTGCCAGCAGCGTAGGGAGGTACTGGGCCAACGTCCTGACTTTC. Encoded protein: CASSVGRYWANVLTF. The variable domain in full, completed from reference TRBV9 and TRBJ2-6, reads DSGVTQTPKHLITATGQRVTLRCSPRSGDLSVYWYQQSLDQGLQFLIQYYNGEERAKGNILERFSAQQFPDLHSELNLSSLELGDSALYFCASSVGRYWANVLTFGAGSRLTVL.

This clonotype was recorded once. The chain employs TRBV9 and TRBJ2-3, with D perhaps being TRBD1 or TRBD2 (6 bases each). CDR3 size: 20 residues. Deletions cut 7 bases from V and 0 bases from J, with 30 bases between. Germline V lookup: CDR1 SGDLS, CDR2 YYNGEE. CDR3: CASSPIPPTGGDKSTDTQYF. The CDR3 DNA is TGTGCCAGCTCACCGATCCCGCCTACAGGAGGGGACAAGAGCACAGATACGCAGTATTTT.

The chain joins TRBV29-1 to TRBJ1-1, with D perhaps matching TRBD1 (5 bases). Germline loops: CDR1 SQVTM, CDR2 ANQGSEA. V was clipped by 4 bases and J by 3 bases, with 33 bases between them. The CDR3 length is 20 residues. As DNA, the CDR3 is TGCAGCGTTGTTCCATACCTTACCGAACAGGAGAACTATGGCTACACTGAAGCTTTCTTT. The encoded protein is CSVVPYLTEQENYGYTEAFF.

The V call is TRBV30, the J call TRBJ1-3, with D hard to call. CDR3 size: 11 residues. CDR1 is GTSNPN, CDR2 SVGIG, per germline (reference sequence). CDR3 sequence: CASGPPNTIYF. CDR3 sequence (DNA): TGTGCTTCCGGACCGCCGAACACCATATATTTT.

The sample holds many counts of this clonotype. The junction differs from germline at one of its ends, possibly a read error. The chain has TRBV25-1 and TRBJ2-2; D is ambiguous. CDR1 is MGHDK, CDR2 SYGVNS, per germline. The CDR3 is made up of 14 amino acids. CDR3 in amino acids: CASGELINTGELFF. In DNA, the CDR3 is TGTGCCAGCGGTGAACTGATCAACACCGGGGAGCTGTTTTTT.

The chain joins TRBV6-6 to TRBJ1-2, with TRBD1 matching 8 bases. The CDR3 is 18 amino acids. The V gene end was trimmed by 5 bases and the J gene end by 6 bases; junction bases not matched to a gene: 20. Germline lookup yields CDR1 MNHNY and CDR2 SVGAGI (reference sequence). The CDR3 here is CASSQTTGTSTGVHGYTF. CDR3 in DNA: TGTGCCAGCAGTCAGACCACCGGGACATCGACAGGGGTCCATGGCTACACCTTC.

This clonotype has ten or more counts. The chain combines TRBV2 with TRBJ2-7, with TRBD2 as a possible D gene (7 bases). Trimming shortened V by 3 bases and J by 11 bases, and 20 bases separated the two germline ends. CDR1 SNHLY and CDR2 FYNNEI come from the germline V gene. The CDR3 loop spans 14 amino acids. CDR3 sequence reads: CASSDVRTRGYEYF. The DNA of the CDR3 is TGTGCCAGCAGTGATGTGAGGACTAGGGGGTACGAGTACTTC. The full variable domain, rest sourced from reference TRBV2 and TRBJ2-7, is EPEVTQTPSHQVTQMGQEVILRCVPISNHLYFYWYRQILGQKVEFLVSFYNNEISEKSEIFDDQFSVERPDGSNFTLKIRSTKLEDSAMYFCASSDVRTRGYEYFGPGTRLTVT.

The sample holds one count of this clonotype. The rearrangement joins TRBV6-5 to TRBJ2-7; D is unclear. Trimming stripped 5 bases from V and 2 bases from J, with 16 bases between. Germline V gene sequence: CDR1 MNHEY, CDR2 SVGAGI. The CDR3 spans 15 residues. CDR3 nucleotides: TGTGCCAGCAGTGCTAGTCACACCAAAACCTACGAGCAGTACTTC. It specifies CASSASHTKTYEQYF.